This TCR beta chain was sequenced for a study of T cell responses to AZD1222 COVID-19 vaccine. Study-wide results and caveats: The donors showed a predominance of white British ancestry and of females, with possible underestimation of clonal diversity. After the peak T cell response, and only then, were repertoires sampled. Of the AZD1222 recipients, only 5 or 6 were seropositive at baseline.

With 7 bases removed from V and 3 bases from J, the gap between germline ends came to 12 bases. This CDR3 has 13 residues. The germline V gene has CDR1 MNHNY and CDR2 SVGAGI (reference sequence). Note on this clone: Antigen specificity is unknown.

TCRdb's table, derived via immunoSEQ multiplex PCR, lists solely in-frame clones and lacks some. The repertoire consists of about 97,000 clones, with less than 90% occurring once and the leading ten covering 16%. The genes are TRBV6-6 and TRBJ1-1; D gene uncertain. The specimen was peripheral blood, collected on day 0 of AZD1222 vaccination. This TCR was sampled from an adult in good health. This CDR3 is CASISQVDTEAFF. The CDR3 DNA reads TGTGCCAGCATAAGTCAGGTGGACACTGAAGCTTTCTTT.